The sequence of this T cell receptor beta chain was determined in a study of blood T cell repertoires in COVID-19. Looking at the study overall: PBMCs, B-cell-depleted T cells, or T cells provided the cDNA or gDNA that made up the material.

This CDR3 region has 15 residues. V lost 5 bases, J lost 2 bases, and 7 bases stayed unmatched. CDR1 SGHDN and CDR2 FVKESK come from the germline V gene. Enrolled through a virtual design, the participants were between roughly 18 and 100 years of age and came from about two dozen US areas. Cohorts were based on clinical histories the participants reported. This clone is judged medium-sized. In the study's own analysis: The assay estimated nucleated cells by amplifying reference gene primers. Measured with immunoSEQ multiplex PCR; TCRdb has only the in-frame clones, and not every one. D and trimming come from the DNA, and the V and J calls and clone size come from that table. Altogether fewer than 250,000 clones are present, approximately 83% being singletons, with the ten largest covering 3.5% to 4%.

The origin of this receptor is a woman aged 40 to 50 with acute COVID-19. The chain links TRBV14 to TRBJ1-1; TRBD1 matches at 8 bases. Sequenced material: PBMCs or T cells enriched from blood (not recorded which). DNA of the CDR3: TGTGCCAGCAGCTCGGACAGGGACCTCAACACTGAAGCTTTCTTT. It translates to CASSSDRDLNTEAFF.